The T cell receptor (beta chain) described here comes from a study of PD-1 and CTLA-4 blockade in melanoma (dated by TCRdb to the early 2020s). In terms of the full investigation: The study compared how PD-1 blockade and CTLA-4 blockade affected the melanoma-reactive CD8 T cell response in patients with melanoma.

Regarding this clone: It lacks a known antigen. Base qualities were left out, and no much larger clone turns up one base away.

Library generation was performed with the immunoSEQ multiplex PCR assay. Not all clones reach the TCRdb copy of this immuneACCESS table, which keeps in-frame sequences only. Checked studies attribute under half of the gap to unresolved V genes and leave the rest unexplained. For this sample the table gives about 16,000 clones, of which 65% to 85% were detected only once. The top ten clones comprise roughly 15% of the sample. CDR3 length: 14 amino acids, cysteine to phenylalanine. Only the CDR3 region is kept as DNA, spanning 42 bases read in frame from base 1. CDR1 MNHEY and CDR2 SMNVEV are derived from the germline V gene (reference sequence). The V end gives up 1 base and the J end 5 bases, leaving 2 bases in the junction not matched to a gene.

The starting material was CD8+ T cells from peripheral blood, obtained before anti-PD-1 treatment. The chain joins TRBV27 to TRBJ2-1, with TRBD1 identical over 7 junction bases. The TCR was taken from a human donor with melanoma. For the CDR3, the sequence is CASSLWDRNNEQFF. The sequenced DNA is TGTGCCAGCAGTTTATGGGACAGAAACAATGAGCAGTTCTTC.